This TCR beta chain was captured by sequencing in a study of blood T cells in healthy people across ages. Study details: Roughly one uniquely barcoded beta molecule per two T cells was captured.

Trimming took off 3 bases at V and 8 bases at J, with 19 bases between the two ends. There are 15 residues in the CDR3. The germline gives CDR1 DFQATT, CDR2 SNEGSKA (reference sequence). It was with a sample-barcoded 5' primer and a J-beta primer mix that a second PCR of roughly 7 to 12 cycles was run. TCRdb re-analysed the 5' RACE reads in MiXCR, keeping a single row per CDR3 protein. The table includes 1.5 million to 2 million distinct CDR3 sequences, roughly 27% detected once. This clonotype turned up a few times. The sequence was obtained from a woman aged 30 to 39 in good health. This chain links TRBV20-1 with TRBJ1-4; TRBD1 might be the D (6 bases). The source material was blood. CDR3 region: CSASPGAQGSEKLFF. The CDR3 coding sequence is TGCAGTGCTAGTCCTGGGGCACAGGGTAGCGAAAAACTGTTTTTT.